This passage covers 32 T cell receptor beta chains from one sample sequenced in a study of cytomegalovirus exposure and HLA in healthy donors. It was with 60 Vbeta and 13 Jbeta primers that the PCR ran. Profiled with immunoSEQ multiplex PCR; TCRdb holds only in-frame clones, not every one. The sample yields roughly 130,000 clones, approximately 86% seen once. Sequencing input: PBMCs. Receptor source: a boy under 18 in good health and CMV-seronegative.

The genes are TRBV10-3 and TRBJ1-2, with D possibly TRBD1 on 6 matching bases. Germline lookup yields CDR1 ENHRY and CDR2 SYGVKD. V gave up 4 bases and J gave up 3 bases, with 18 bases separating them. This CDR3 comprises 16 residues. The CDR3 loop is CAISGRDRLGDYGYTF. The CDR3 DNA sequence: TGTGCCATCAGTGGCCGAGACAGGTTGGGAGACTATGGCTACACCTTC.

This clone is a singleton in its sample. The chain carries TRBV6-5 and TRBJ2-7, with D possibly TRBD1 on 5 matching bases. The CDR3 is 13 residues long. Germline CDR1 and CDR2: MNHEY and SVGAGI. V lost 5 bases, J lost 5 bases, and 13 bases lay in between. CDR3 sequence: CASSQNIRDEQYF. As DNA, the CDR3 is TGTGCCAGCAGTCAGAACATCAGGGACGAGCAGTACTTC.

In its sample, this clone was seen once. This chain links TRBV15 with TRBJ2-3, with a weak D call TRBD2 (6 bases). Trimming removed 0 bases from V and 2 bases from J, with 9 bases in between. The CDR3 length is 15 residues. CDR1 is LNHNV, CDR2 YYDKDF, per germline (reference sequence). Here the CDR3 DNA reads TGTGCCACCAGCAGAGACGGGAGCATCACAGATACGCAGTATTTT. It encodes CATSRDGSITDTQYF.

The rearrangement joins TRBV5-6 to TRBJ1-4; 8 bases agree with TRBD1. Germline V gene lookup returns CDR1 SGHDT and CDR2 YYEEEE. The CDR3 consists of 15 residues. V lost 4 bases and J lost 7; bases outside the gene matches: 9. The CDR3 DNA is TGTGCCAGCAGCGGGCAGGGGGCGGGAAGTGAAAAACTGTTTTTT. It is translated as CASSGQGAGSEKLFF.

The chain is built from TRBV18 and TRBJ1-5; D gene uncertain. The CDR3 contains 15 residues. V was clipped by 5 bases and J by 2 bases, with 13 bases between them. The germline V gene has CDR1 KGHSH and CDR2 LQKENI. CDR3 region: CASSSISIGNQPQHF. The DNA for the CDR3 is TGTGCCAGCTCATCTATTAGTATCGGCAATCAGCCCCAGCATTTT.

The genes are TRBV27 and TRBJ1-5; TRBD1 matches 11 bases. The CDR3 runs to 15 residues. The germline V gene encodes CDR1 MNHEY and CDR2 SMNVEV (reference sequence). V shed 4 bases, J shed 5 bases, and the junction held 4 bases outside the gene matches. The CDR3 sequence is CASSSGTGGYQPQHF. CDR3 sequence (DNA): TGTGCCAGCAGTTCCGGGACAGGGGGTTATCAGCCCCAGCATTTT.

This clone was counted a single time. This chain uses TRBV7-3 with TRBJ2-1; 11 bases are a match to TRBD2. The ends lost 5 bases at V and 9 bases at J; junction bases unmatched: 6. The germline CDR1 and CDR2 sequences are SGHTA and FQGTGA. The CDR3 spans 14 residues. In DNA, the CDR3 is TGTGCCAGCAGCATACTAGCGGGGGCTGTTGAGCAGTTCTTC. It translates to CASSILAGAVEQFF. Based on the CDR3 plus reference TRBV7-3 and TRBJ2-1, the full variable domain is GAGVSQTPSNKVTEKGKYVELRCDPISGHTALYWYRQSLGQGPEFLIYFQGTGAADDSGLPNDRFFAVRPEGSVSTLKIQRTERGDSAVYLCASSILAGAVEQFFGPGTRLTVL.

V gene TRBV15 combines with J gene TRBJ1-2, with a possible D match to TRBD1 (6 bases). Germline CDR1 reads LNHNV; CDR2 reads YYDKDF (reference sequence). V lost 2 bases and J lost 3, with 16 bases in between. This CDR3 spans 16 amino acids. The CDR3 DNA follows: TGTGCCACCAGCAGATCGATTAGACAGGAGGACTATGGCTACACCTTC. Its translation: CATSRSIRQEDYGYTF.

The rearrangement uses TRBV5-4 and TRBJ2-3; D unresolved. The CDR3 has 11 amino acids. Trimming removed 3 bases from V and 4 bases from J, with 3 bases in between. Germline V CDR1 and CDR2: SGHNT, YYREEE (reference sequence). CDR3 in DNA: TGTGCCAGCAGCTCTGCAGATACGCAGTATTTT. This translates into CASSSADTQYF. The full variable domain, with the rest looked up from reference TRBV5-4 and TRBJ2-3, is ETGVTQSPTHLIKTRGQQVTLRCSSQSGHNTVSWYQQALGQGPQFIFQYYREEENGRGNFPPRFSGLQFPNYSSELNVNALELDDSALYLCASSSADTQYFGPGTRLTVL.

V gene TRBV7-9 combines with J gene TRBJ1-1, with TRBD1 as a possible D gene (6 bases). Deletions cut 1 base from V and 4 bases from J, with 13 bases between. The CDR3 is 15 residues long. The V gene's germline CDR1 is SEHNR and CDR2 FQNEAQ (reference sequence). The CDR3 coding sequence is TGTGCCAGCAGCTTAGGGGGGGGGCTCGCCACTGAAGCTTTCTTT. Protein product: CASSLGGGLATEAFF.

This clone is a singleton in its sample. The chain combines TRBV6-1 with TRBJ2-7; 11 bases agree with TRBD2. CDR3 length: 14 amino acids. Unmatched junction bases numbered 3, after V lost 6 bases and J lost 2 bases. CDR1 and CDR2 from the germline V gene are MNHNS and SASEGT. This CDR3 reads CASRVAGGPYEQYF. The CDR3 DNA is TGTGCCAGCAGGGTAGCGGGAGGGCCCTACGAGCAGTACTTC.

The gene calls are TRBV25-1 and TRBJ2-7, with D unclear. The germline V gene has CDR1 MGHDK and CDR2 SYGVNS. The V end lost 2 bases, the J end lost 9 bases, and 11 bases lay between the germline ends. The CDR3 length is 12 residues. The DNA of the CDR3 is TGTGCCAGCAGTGAAGCAGGATTAGGGCAGTACTTC. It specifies CASSEAGLGQYF.

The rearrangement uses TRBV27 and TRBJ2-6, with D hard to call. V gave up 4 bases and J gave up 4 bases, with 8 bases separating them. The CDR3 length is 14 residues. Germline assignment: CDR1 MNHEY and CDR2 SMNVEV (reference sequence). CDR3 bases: TGTGCCAGCAGTTCCTTGCGCGGGGCCAACGTCCTGACTTTC. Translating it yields CASSSLRGANVLTF.

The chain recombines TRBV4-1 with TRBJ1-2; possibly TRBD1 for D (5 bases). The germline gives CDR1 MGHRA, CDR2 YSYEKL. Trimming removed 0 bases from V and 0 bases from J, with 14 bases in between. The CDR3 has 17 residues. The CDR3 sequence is CASSQDNGGISNYGYTF. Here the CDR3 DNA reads TGCGCCAGCAGCCAAGATAACGGGGGAATTTCTAACTATGGCTACACCTTC.

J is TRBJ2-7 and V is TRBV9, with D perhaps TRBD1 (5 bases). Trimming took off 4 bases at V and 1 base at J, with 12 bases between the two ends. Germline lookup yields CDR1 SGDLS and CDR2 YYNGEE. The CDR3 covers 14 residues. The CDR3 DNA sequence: TGTGCCAGCAGCCCCTCCCCAGGGTCCTACGAGCAGTACTTC. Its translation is CASSPSPGSYEQYF.

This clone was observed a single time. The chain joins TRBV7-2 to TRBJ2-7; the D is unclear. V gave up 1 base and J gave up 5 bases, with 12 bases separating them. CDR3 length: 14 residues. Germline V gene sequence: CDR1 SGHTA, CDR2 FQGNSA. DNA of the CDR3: TGTGCCAGCAGCTTAGAGACTGGCTGGCACGAGCAGTACTTC. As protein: CASSLETGWHEQYF. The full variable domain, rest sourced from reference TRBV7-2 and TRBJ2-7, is GAGVSQSPSNKVTEKGKDVELRCDPISGHTALYWYRQSLGQGLEFLIYFQGNSAPDKSGLPSDRFSAERTGGSVSTLTIQRTQQEDSAVYLCASSLETGWHEQYFGPGTRLTVT.

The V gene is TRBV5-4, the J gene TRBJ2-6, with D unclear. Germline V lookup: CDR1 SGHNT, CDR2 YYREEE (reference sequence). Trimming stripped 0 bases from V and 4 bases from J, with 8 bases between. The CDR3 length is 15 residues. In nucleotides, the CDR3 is TGTGCCAGCAGCTTGGTCGGAGCAGGGGCCAACGTCCTGACTTTC. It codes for CASSLVGAGANVLTF.

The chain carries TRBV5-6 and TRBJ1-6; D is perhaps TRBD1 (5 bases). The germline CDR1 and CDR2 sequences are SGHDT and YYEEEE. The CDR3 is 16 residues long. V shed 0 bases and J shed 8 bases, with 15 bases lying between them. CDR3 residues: CASSLEKGRKDSPLHF. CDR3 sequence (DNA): TGTGCCAGCAGCTTGGAGAAGGGGCGCAAAGATTCACCCCTCCACTTT.

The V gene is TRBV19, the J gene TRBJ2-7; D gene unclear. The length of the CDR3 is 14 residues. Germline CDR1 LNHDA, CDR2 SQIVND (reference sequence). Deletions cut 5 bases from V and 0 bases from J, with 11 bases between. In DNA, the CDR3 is TGTGCCAGTAGTCCTAGGCCCTACTCCTACGAGCAGTACTTC. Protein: CASSPRPYSYEQYF.

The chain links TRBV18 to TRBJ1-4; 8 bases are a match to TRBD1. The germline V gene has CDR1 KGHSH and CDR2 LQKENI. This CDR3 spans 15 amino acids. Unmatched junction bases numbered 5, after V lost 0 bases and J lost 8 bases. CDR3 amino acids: CASSPPQGADEKLFF. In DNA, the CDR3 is TGTGCCAGCTCACCACCTCAGGGGGCGGACGAAAAACTGTTTTTT.

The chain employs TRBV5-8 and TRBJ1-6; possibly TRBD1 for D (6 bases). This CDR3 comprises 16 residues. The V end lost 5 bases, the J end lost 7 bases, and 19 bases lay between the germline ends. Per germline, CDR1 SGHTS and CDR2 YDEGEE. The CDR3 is CASSPGGTGKNSPLHF. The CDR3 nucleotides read TGTGCCAGCAGTCCGGGCGGTACAGGGAAAAATTCACCCCTCCACTTT.

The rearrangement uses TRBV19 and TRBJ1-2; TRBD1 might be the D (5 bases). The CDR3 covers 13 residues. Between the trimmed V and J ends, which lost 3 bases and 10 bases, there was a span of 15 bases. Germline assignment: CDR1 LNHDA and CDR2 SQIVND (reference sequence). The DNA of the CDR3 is TGTGCCAGTAGTATTTCACGGCAGGGCGACTACACCTTC. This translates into CASSISRQGDYTF.

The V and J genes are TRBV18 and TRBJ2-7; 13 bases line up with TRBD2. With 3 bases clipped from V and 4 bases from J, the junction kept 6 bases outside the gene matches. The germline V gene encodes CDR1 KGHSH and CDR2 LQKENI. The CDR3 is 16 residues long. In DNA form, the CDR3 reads TGTGCCAGCTCACCTAGGACTAGCGGGGGATATTACGAGCAGTACTTC. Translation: CASSPRTSGGYYEQYF.

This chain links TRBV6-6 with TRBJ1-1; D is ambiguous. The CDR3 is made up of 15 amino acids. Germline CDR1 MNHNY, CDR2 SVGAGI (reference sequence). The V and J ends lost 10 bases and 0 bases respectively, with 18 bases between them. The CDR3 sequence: CATTRGTTVNTEAFF. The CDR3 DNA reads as TGTGCCACAACCCGGGGAACTACCGTGAACACTGAAGCTTTCTTT.

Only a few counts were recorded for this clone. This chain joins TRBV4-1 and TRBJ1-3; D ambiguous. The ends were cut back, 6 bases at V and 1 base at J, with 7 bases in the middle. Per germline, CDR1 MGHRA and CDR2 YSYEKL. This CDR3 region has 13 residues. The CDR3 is CASSQTSGNTIYF. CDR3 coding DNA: TGCGCCAGCAGTCAGACATCTGGAAACACCATATATTTT.

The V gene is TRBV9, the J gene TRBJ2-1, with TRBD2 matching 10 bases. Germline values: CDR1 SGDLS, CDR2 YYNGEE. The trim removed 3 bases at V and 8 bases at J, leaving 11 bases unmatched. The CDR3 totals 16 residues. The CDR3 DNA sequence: TGTGCCAGCAGCGGAGGATTCAGCGGGGGGGCTTATGAGCAGTTCTTC. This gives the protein CASSGGFSGGAYEQFF. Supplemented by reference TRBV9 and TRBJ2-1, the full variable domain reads DSGVTQTPKHLITATGQRVTLRCSPRSGDLSVYWYQQSLDQGLQFLIQYYNGEERAKGNILERFSAQQFPDLHSELNLSSLELGDSALYFCASSGGFSGGAYEQFFGPGTRLTVL.

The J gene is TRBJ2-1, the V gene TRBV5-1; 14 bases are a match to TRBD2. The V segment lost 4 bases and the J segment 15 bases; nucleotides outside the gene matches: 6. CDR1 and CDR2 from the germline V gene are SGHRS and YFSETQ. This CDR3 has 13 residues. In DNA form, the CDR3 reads TGCGCCAGCAGCGAGGGACTAGCGGGAGATACGTTCTTC. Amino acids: CASSEGLAGDTFF.

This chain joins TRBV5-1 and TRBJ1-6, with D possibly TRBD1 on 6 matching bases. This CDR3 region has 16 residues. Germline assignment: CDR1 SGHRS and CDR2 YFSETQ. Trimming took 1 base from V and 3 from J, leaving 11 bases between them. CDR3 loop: CASSLTGNFYNSPLHF. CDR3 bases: TGCGCCAGCAGCTTGACAGGGAATTTCTATAATTCACCCCTCCACTTT. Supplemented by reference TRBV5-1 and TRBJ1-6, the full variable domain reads KAGVTQTPRYLIKTRGQQVTLSCSPISGHRSVSWYQQTPGQGLQFLFEYFSETQRNKGNFPGRFSGRQFSNSRSEMNVSTLELGDSALYLCASSLTGNFYNSPLHFGNGTRLTVT.

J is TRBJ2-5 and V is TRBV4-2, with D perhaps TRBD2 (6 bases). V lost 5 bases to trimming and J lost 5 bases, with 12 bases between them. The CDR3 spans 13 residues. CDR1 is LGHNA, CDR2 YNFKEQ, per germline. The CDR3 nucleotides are TGTGCCAGCAGCAAGACTCGGGGGGAGACCCAGTACTTC. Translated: CASSKTRGETQYF.

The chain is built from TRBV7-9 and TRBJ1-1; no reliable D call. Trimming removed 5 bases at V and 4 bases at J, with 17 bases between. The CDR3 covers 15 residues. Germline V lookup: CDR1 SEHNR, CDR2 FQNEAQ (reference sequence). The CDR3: CASSPLEGVGTEAFF. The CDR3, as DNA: TGTGCCAGCAGCCCACTAGAGGGTGTGGGCACTGAAGCTTTCTTT.

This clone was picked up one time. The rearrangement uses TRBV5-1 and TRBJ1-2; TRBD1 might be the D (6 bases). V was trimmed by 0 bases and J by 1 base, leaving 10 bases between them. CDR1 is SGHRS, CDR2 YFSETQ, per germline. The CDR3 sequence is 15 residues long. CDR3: CASSLGDTVNYGYTF. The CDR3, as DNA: TGCGCCAGCAGCTTGGGGGACACAGTTAACTATGGCTACACCTTC.

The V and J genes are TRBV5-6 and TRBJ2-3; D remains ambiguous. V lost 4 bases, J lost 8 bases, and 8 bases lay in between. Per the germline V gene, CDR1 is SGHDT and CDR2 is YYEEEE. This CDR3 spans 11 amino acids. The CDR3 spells CASSRSITQYF. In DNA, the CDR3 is TGTGCCAGCAGCAGGAGTATTACGCAGTATTTT.